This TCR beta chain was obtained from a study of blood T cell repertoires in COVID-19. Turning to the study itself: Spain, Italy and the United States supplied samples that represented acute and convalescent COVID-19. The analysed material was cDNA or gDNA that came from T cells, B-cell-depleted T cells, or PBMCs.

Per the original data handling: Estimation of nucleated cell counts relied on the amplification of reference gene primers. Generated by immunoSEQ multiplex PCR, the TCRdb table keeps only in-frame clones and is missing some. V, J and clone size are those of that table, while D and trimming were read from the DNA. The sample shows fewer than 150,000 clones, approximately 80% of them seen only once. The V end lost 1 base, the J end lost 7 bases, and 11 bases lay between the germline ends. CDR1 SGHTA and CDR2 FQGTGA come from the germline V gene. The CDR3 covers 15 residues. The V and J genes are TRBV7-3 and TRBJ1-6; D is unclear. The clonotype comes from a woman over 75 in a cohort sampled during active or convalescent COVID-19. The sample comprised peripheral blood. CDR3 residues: CASSLSPGLNSPLHF. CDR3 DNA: TGTGCCAGCAGCTTAAGCCCGGGGTTGAATTCACCCCTCCACTTT.